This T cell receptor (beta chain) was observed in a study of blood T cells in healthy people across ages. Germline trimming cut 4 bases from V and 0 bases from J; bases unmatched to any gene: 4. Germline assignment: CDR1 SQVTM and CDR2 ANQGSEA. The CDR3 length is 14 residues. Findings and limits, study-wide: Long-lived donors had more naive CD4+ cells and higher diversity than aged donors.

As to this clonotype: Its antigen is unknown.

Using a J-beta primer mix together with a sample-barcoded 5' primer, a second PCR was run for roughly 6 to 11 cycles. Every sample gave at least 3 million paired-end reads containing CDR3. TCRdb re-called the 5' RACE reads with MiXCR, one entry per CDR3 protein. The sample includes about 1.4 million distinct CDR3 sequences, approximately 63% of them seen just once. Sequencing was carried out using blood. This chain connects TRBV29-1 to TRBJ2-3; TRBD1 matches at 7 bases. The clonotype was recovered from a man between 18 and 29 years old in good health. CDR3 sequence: CSVVGTESTDTQYF. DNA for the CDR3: TGCAGCGTTGTAGGGACAGAGAGCACAGATACGCAGTATTTT.